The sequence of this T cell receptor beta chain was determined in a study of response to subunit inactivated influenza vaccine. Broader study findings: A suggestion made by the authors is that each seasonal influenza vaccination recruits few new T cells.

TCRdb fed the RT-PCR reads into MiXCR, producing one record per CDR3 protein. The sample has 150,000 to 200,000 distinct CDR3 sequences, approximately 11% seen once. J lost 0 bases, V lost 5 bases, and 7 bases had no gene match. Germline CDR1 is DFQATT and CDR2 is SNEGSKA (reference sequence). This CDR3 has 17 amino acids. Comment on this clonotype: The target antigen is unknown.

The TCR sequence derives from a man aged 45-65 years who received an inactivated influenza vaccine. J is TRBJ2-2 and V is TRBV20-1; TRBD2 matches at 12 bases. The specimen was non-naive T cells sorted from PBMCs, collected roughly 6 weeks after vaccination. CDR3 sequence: CSALPLAGGPNTGELFF. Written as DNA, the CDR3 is TGCAGTGCTCTCCCTCTAGCGGGGGGGCCGAACACCGGGGAGCTGTTTTTT.